A single sample gave rise to the 7 T cell receptor beta chains below, sequenced in a study of control samples from healthy donors and cancer patients. Generated by immunoSEQ multiplex PCR, the TCRdb table keeps only in-frame clones and is missing some. This table holds several thousand clones, just under 85% found once. Input material: formalin-fixed, paraffin-embedded tissue. Receptor source: a female donor with lung cancer.

This clone was seen a single time. This chain uses TRBV28 with TRBJ2-2; D is perhaps TRBD2 (6 bases). CDR1 and CDR2 from the germline V gene are MDHEN and SYDVKM. Trimming left V 5 bases short and J 7 bases short, with 17 bases between. CDR3 length: 15 residues. The CDR3 sequence is CASSLPSEGNGELFF. CDR3 DNA: TGTGCCAGCAGTCTCCCTTCGGAGGGTAACGGGGAGCTGTTTTTT.

The CDR3 loop reads CASSHPGRTTGNEQFF. The CDR3 nucleotides read TGTGCCAGCAGCCACCCCGGGAGAACTACGGGTAATGAGCAGTTCTTC. The gene calls are TRBV4-2 and TRBJ2-1; possible D gene TRBD2, 6 bases. Germline loops: CDR1 LGHNA, CDR2 YNFKEQ. V lost 3 bases and J 7 bases, leaving 19 bases between the germline ends. The CDR3 has 16 amino acids.

This clone was counted a single time. This chain links TRBV21-1 with TRBJ1-3. TRBV21-1 is classified as a pseudogene. There are 14 residues in the CDR3. In DNA, the CDR3 is TGTGCCAGCAGCTATATACCGACTGGAAACACCATATATTTT. Amino acids: CASSYIPTGNTIYF.

The CDR3 sequence: CASSLRTSASRVNEQFF. The CDR3 nucleotides read TGTGCCAGCAGTCTGCGGACTAGCGCCTCGAGGGTCAATGAGCAGTTCTTC. V gene TRBV2 combines with J gene TRBJ2-1; 9 bases fit TRBD2. CDR3 size: 17 residues. In germline, CDR1 is SNHLY, CDR2 FYNNEI. V lost 5 bases and J lost 6; bases outside the gene matches: 14.

J is TRBJ2-6 and V is TRBV4-1; D may be TRBD2 (5 bases). Per the germline V gene, CDR1 is MGHRA and CDR2 is YSYEKL. This CDR3 has 16 amino acids. Between the trimmed V and J ends, which lost 0 bases and 2 bases, there was a span of 8 bases. In nucleotides, the CDR3 is TGCGCCAGCAGCCAAGATTGGGAGACTGGGGCCAACGTCCTGACTTTC. This translates into CASSQDWETGANVLTF.

The chain couples TRBV28 to TRBJ1-1; the D gene is possibly TRBD1 (5 bases). The CDR3 extends over 14 amino acids. V dropped 3 bases and J dropped 9 bases, with 17 bases sitting between them. Germline loops: CDR1 MDHEN, CDR2 SYDVKM. CDR3 sequence reads: CASSFEPGRAKAFF. The CDR3 DNA reads TGTGCCAGCAGTTTTGAGCCAGGGAGGGCAAAAGCTTTCTTT.

This clone was seen only a few times. The CDR3 loop is CASSLGEQPQHF. The CDR3 DNA reads TGTGCCAGCAGCTTGGGGGAACAGCCCCAGCATTTT. The chain carries TRBV7-9 and TRBJ1-5; perhaps TRBD1 as D (5 bases). The length of the CDR3 is 12 residues. Trimming removed 3 bases from V and 7 bases from J, with 7 bases in between. Per the germline V gene, CDR1 is SEHNR and CDR2 is FQNEAQ (reference sequence).